The present TCR beta chain was sequenced within a study of blood T cell repertoires in COVID-19. The overall study: The samples span acute and convalescent COVID-19 from the United States, Italy and Spain. PBMCs, B-cell-depleted T cells, or T cells were the source of the cDNA or gDNA that made up the material.

The table lists this clone with a few counts. Using immunoSEQ multiplex PCR, the repertoire was profiled, and TCRdb retains in-frame clones only, with some absent. The repertoire holds around 170,000 clones, less than 90% seen once, with approximately 6.2% in the top ten. Germline V gene data show CDR1 as SGHRS and CDR2 as YFSETQ. The length of the CDR3 is 12 residues. Trimming removed 4 bases from V and 6 bases from J; junction bases left unmatched: 4. The receptor's source is a woman between 40 and 55 years old with acute or convalescent COVID-19. Sequencing used peripheral blood. This chain connects TRBV5-1 to TRBJ2-7; 7 positions match TRBD1. CDR3 nucleotides: TGCGCCAGCAGCAATACAGGGGTCGAGCAGTACTTC. Translated: CASSNTGVEQYF.